What follows describes a single T cell receptor beta chain. Its antigen remains unknown. The CDR3 is 15 amino acids. Per germline, CDR1 SGHTA and CDR2 FQGNSA. The germline V and J ends were trimmed by 7 bases and 2 bases, with 18 bases remaining between them. The data were obtained in a study of cytomegalovirus exposure and HLA in healthy donors. A multiplex PCR was run with 60 Vbeta primers and 13 Jbeta primers. Produced via immunoSEQ multiplex PCR; TCRdb's table is partial and in-frame only. The table shows 95,000 to 150,000 clones, with around 80% occurring only once. Study-level findings and limits: Later analysis suggested most CMV-associated TCR beta chains were HLA-restricted. In an earlier analysis, about 87% or about 30%: the productive usage of most TCR beta V segments. Association of some 18,000 TCR beta sequences with HLA alleles was found at 0.05 false discovery rate in a later analysis.

This clonotype originated in a female donor in good health and CMV-seropositive. V is TRBV7-2 and J is TRBJ2-7; TRBD1 is a possible D gene (6 bases). Source material: PBMCs. In nucleotides, the CDR3 is TGTGCCAGCACCCTTAGGTTTCCAGGGGCCTACGAGCAGTACTTC. It encodes CASTLRFPGAYEQYF.